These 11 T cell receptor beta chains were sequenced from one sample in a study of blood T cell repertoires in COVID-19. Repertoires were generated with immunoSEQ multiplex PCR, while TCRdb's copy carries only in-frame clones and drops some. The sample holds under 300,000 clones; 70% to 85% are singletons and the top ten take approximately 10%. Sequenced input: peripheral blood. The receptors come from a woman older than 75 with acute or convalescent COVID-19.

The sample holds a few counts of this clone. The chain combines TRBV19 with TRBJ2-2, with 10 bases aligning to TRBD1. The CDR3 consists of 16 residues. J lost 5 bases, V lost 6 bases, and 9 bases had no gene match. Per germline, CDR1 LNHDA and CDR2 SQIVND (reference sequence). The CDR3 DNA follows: TGTGCCAGTAGATTACGCGGACAGGGGGGAACCGGGGAGCTGTTTTTT. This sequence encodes CASRLRGQGGTGELFF.

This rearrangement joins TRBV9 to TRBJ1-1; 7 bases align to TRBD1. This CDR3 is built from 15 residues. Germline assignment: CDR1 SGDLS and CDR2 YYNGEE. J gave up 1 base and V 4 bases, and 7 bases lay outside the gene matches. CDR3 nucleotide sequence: TGTGCCAGCAGCCCAAGACAGGGTAGGAACACTGAAGCTTTCTTT. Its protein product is CASSPRQGRNTEAFF.

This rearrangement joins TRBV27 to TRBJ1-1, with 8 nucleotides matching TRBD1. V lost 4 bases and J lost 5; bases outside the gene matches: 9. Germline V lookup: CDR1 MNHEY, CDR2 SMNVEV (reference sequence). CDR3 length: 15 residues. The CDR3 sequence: CASSSPRGPRTEAFF. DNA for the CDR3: TGTGCCAGCAGTTCTCCCAGGGGGCCGAGGACTGAAGCTTTCTTT.

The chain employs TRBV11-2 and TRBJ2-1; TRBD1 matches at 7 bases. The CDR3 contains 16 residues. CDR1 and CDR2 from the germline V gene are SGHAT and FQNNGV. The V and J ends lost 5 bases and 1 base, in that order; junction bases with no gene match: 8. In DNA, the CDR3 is TGTGCCAGCAGCCGACAGGGATATGGATCCTACAATGAGCAGTTCTTC. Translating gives CASSRQGYGSYNEQFF.

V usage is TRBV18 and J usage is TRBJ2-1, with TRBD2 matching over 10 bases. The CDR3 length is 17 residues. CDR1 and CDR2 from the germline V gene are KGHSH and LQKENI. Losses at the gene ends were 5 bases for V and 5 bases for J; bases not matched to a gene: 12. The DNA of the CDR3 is TGTGCCAGCTCAGTTAGCGGGGGGATTCTCCTTCACAATGAGCAGTTCTTC. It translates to CASSVSGGILLHNEQFF.

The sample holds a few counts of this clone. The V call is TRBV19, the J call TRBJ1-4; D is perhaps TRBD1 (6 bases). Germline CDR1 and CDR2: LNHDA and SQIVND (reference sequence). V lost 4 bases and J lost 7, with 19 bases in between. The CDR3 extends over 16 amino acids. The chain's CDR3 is CASSTPAAGALEKLFF. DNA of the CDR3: TGTGCCAGTAGTACCCCCGCGGCAGGGGCACTTGAAAAACTGTTTTTT.

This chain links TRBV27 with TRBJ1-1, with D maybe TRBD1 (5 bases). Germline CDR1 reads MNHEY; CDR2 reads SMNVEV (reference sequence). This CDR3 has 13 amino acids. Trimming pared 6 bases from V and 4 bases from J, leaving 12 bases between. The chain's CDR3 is CASRGRGSTEAFF. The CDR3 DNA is TGTGCCAGCAGGGGACGGGGGAGCACTGAAGCTTTCTTT.

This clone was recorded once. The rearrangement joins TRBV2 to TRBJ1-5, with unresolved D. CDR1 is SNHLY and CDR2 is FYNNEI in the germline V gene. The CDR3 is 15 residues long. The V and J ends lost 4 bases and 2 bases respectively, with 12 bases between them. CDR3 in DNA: TGTGCCAGCAGTGCGAGGGTCGGGGGCAATCAGCCCCAGCATTTT. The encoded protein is CASSARVGGNQPQHF.

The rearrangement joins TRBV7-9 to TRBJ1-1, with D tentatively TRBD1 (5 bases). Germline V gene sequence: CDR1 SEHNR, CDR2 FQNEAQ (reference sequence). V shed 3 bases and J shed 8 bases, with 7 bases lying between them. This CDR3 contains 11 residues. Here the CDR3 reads CASSFQGEAFF. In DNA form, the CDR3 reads TGTGCCAGCAGCTTCCAGGGCGAAGCTTTCTTT.

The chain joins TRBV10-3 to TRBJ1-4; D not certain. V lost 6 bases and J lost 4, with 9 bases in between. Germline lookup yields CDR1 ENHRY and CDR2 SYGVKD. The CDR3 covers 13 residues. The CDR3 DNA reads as TGTGCCATCAGAGCATCGGGTAATGAAAAACTGTTTTTT. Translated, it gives CAIRASGNEKLFF.

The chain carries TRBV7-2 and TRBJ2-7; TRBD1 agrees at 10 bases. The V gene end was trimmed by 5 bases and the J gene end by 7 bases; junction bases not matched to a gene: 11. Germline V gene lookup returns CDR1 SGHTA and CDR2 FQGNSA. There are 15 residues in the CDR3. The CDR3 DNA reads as TGTGCCAGCAGCCAAAATAGACAGGGGGCGGGTGAGCAGTACTTC. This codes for CASSQNRQGAGEQYF.